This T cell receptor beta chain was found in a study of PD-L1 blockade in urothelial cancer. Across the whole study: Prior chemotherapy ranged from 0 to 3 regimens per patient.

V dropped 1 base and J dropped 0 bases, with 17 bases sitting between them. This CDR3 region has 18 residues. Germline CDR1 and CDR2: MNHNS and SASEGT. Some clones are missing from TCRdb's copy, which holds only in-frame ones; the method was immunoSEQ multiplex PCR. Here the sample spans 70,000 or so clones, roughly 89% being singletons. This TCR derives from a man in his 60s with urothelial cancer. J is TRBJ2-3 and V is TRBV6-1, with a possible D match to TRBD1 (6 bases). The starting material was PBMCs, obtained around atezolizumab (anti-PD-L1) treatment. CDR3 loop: CASSEEGVAGWSTDTQYF. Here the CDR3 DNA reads TGTGCCAGCAGTGAAGAGGGGGTCGCCGGATGGAGCACAGATACGCAGTATTTT.